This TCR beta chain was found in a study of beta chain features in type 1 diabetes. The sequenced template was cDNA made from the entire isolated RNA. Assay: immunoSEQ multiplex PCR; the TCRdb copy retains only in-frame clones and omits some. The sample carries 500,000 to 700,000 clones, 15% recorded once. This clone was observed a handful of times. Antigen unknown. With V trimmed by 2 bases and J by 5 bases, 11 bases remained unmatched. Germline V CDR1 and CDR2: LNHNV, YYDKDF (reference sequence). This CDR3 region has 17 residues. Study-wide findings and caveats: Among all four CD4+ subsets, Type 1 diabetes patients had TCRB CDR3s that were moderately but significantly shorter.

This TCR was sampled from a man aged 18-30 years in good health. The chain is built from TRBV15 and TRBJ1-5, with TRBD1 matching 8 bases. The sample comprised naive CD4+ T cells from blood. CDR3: CATSRPTGERSYQPQHF. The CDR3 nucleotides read TGTGCCACCAGCAGACCGACAGGGGAGCGGAGCTATCAGCCCCAGCATTTT.